Below, 18 T cell receptor beta chains from the same sample are listed, as sequenced in a study of blood T cell repertoires in COVID-19. Some clones are missing from TCRdb's copy, which holds only in-frame ones; the method was immunoSEQ multiplex PCR. The sample lists about 200,000 clones, 89% seen once, with under 5.5% in the top ten. Sequencing input: peripheral blood. Receptors originate from a woman aged 40 to 50 with acute or convalescent COVID-19.

The V gene is TRBV12-5, the J gene TRBJ2-5; 9 bases are a match to TRBD1. Germline CDR1 is LGHNT and CDR2 is FRNRAP. V shed 6 bases and J 4 bases; nucleotides not matched to a gene: 9. The CDR3 runs 15 residues. DNA of the CDR3: TGTGCTAGTGGACCGGGACAGGGCGAGGTAGAGACCCAGTACTTC. Protein product: CASGPGQGEVETQYF.

The chain joins TRBV21-1 to TRBJ2-7; the D call in the table, TRBD1, was not verified against the DNA. TRBV21-1 is marked as a pseudogene. This CDR3 comprises 19 residues. The chain's CDR3 is CASSKGPAEQGKGTYEQYV. DNA of the CDR3: TGTGCCAGCAGCAAAGGGCCGGCCGAGCAGGGCAAGGGGACCTACGAGCAGTACGTC.

The chain recombines TRBV27 with TRBJ2-7; perhaps TRBD1 as D (5 bases). The germline V gene encodes CDR1 MNHEY and CDR2 SMNVEV (reference sequence). CDR3 size: 14 residues. Trimming removed 4 bases at V and 3 bases at J, with 13 bases between. CDR3 loop: CASSSLTGNYEQYV. CDR3 DNA sequence: TGTGCCAGCAGTTCCCTAACAGGCAACTACGAGCAGTACGTC.

V usage is TRBV19 and J usage is TRBJ1-2; 10 nucleotides align to TRBD1. Germline V gene sequence: CDR1 LNHDA, CDR2 SQIVND (reference sequence). The CDR3 runs 13 residues. V lost 7 bases, J lost 4 bases, and 3 bases stayed unmatched. CDR3 in amino acids: CASTGQGFYGYTF. CDR3 nucleotide sequence: TGTGCCAGTACGGGACAGGGGTTCTATGGCTACACCTTC.

The sample holds one count of this clone. The rearrangement joins TRBV11-3 to TRBJ2-1; TRBD1 agrees at 8 bases. Germline CDR1 is SGHNT and CDR2 is YENEEA. The CDR3 is 14 amino acids. The V segment lost 5 bases and the J segment 13 bases; nucleotides outside the gene matches: 13. The CDR3 DNA is TGTGCCAGCAGCGCATTAGGAGATACAGGGGGTCAGTTCTTC. This codes for CASSALGDTGGQFF.

The chain employs TRBV21-1 and TRBJ1-1. TRBV21-1 corresponds to a pseudogene. The CDR3 sequence is 11 residues long. For the CDR3, the DNA is TGTGCCAGCAGCAAAAGCGCTGAAGCTTTCTTT. Translated: CASSKSAEAFF.

This rearrangement joins TRBV2 to TRBJ2-1; TRBD2 might be the D (7 bases). The germline CDR1 and CDR2 sequences are SNHLY and FYNNEI. The CDR3 runs 15 residues. V lost 4 bases and J 9 bases, leaving 19 bases between the germline ends. The chain's CDR3 is CASSVGGPTSSEQFF. Written as DNA, the CDR3 is TGTGCCAGCAGTGTGGGGGGGCCCACCTCCTCTGAGCAGTTCTTC.

The genes are TRBV4-1 and TRBJ2-3; TRBD2 matches 7 bases. The CDR3 consists of 15 residues. V lost 2 bases and J lost 2; bases outside the gene matches: 4. The germline V gene has CDR1 MGHRA and CDR2 YSYEKL. The CDR3 reads CASSQLRGDTDTQYF. CDR3 bases: TGCGCCAGCAGCCAATTACGGGGGGACACAGATACGCAGTATTTT.

The J gene is TRBJ1-2, the V gene TRBV10-3; D call uncertain. Between the trimmed V and J ends, which lost 4 bases and 4 bases, there was a span of 10 bases. This CDR3 comprises 13 residues. Germline assignment: CDR1 ENHRY and CDR2 SYGVKD. CDR3 nucleotides: TGTGCCATCAGTGTAAGAGGGAGCTATGGCTACACCTTC. This sequence encodes CAISVRGSYGYTF.

This chain links TRBV6-5 with TRBJ1-2, with D tentatively TRBD1 (5 bases). Germline CDR1 is MNHEY and CDR2 is SVGAGI. Trimming took off 7 bases at V and 5 bases at J, with 14 bases between the two ends. This CDR3 has 13 residues. The CDR3 sequence is CASTGQGGYGYTF. The CDR3 DNA reads as TGTGCCAGCACCGGCCAGGGAGGTTATGGCTACACCTTC.

A word on this clone: Other DNA sequences within the sample encode an identical CDR3. This chain uses TRBV5-1 with TRBJ1-2; no clear D gene. Trimming cost V 0 bases and J 0 bases, with 3 bases left between them. Germline values: CDR1 SGHRS, CDR2 YFSETQ. The CDR3 covers 13 residues. The CDR3 region is CASSLAANYGYTF. CDR3 sequence (DNA): TGCGCCAGCAGCTTGGCGGCTAACTATGGCTACACCTTC.

This chain joins TRBV7-7 and TRBJ2-1; TRBD2 agrees at 14 bases. CDR1 SSHAT and CDR2 FNYEAQ come from the germline V gene (reference sequence). With V trimmed by 5 bases and J by 10 bases, 4 bases remained unmatched. The CDR3 has 14 amino acids. The CDR3 sequence: CASSPGLAGEEQFF. Written as DNA, the CDR3 is TGTGCCAGCAGCCCGGGACTAGCGGGGGAGGAGCAGTTCTTC. Combining the CDR3 with reference TRBV7-7 and TRBJ2-1 gives the whole variable domain GAGVSQSPRYKVTKRGQDVTLRCDPISSHATLYWYQQALGQGPEFLTYFNYEAQPDKSGLPSDRFSAERPEGSISTLTIQRTEQRDSAMYRCASSPGLAGEEQFFGPGTRLTVL.

The chain links TRBV7-2 to TRBJ2-1, with 8 bases aligning to TRBD2. V shed 5 bases and J 4 bases; nucleotides not matched to a gene: 10. CDR3 length: 16 residues. The V gene's germline CDR1 is SGHTA and CDR2 FQGNSA. The CDR3 loop is CASSISASGLYNEQFF. The CDR3 coding sequence is TGTGCCAGCAGCATCTCCGCTAGCGGGTTATACAATGAGCAGTTCTTC.

This chain uses TRBV9 with TRBJ2-5; 12 bases fit TRBD2. This CDR3 has 16 residues. Germline V gene data show CDR1 as SGDLS and CDR2 as YYNGEE. J gave up 7 bases and V 2 bases, and 9 bases lay outside the gene matches. CDR3 amino acids: CASSVGLAGSPVTQYF. CDR3 DNA sequence: TGTGCCAGCAGCGTCGGACTAGCGGGGTCCCCGGTGACCCAGTACTTC.

This clone came up once. Written as DNA, the CDR3 is TGTGCCAGCAGCTTAGAAGGAGTTAATTCACCCCTCCACTTT. Amino acids: CASSLEGVNSPLHF. This chain links TRBV7-9 with TRBJ1-6; no reliable D call. CDR1 SEHNR and CDR2 FQNEAQ come from the germline V gene (reference sequence). The CDR3 runs to 14 residues. The V end lost 1 base, the J end lost 6 bases, and 7 bases lay between the germline ends.

This sequence joins TRBV29-1 and TRBJ1-2; D remains ambiguous. CDR3 size: 12 residues. The germline V gene has CDR1 SQVTM and CDR2 ANQGSEA. The V end lost 2 bases, the J end lost 0 bases, and 4 bases lay between the germline ends. The CDR3 nucleotides are TGCAGCGTTGAACGGTCTAACTATGGCTACACCTTC. It codes for CSVERSNYGYTF.

There are a few counts of this clone. The rearrangement links TRBV10-3 to TRBJ2-6, with a possible D match to TRBD1 (5 bases). The CDR3 consists of 15 residues. CDR1 and CDR2 from the germline V gene are ENHRY and SYGVKD. The V end lost 4 bases, the J end lost 9 bases, and 16 bases lay between the germline ends. CDR3: CAISVQVKRGNVLTF. The CDR3 DNA follows: TGTGCCATCAGTGTACAGGTCAAGCGAGGCAACGTCCTGACTTTC.

This chain links TRBV2 with TRBJ1-2, with 10 nucleotides matching TRBD1. Per the germline V gene, CDR1 is SNHLY and CDR2 is FYNNEI. The CDR3 runs 15 residues. The V and J ends lost 5 bases and 4 bases, in that order; junction bases with no gene match: 7. The CDR3 region has the DNA TGTGCCAGCAGTCAAGACAGGGGGCGCGTCTATGGCTACACCTTC. Translated, it gives CASSQDRGRVYGYTF.